This entry lists 8 T cell receptor beta chains sequenced from one sample in a study of T-cell reconstitution after alpha-beta-depleted transplantation in children. It was with unique molecular identifiers that the TCRbeta library was prepared. A single record per CDR3 protein comes from TCRdb applying MiXCR to the PCR reads. This table holds about 230,000 distinct CDR3 sequences, approximately 11% found once. Sequencing was performed on PBMCs, taken before TCRalphabeta/CD19-depleted stem cell transplant. Source of these receptors: a child less than two years old with acute myeloid leukemia, due to receive a stem cell transplant.

This clonotype was picked up a small number of times. This chain links TRBV7-9 with TRBJ1-1, with a tentative D call TRBD1 (6 bases). The CDR3 sequence is 13 residues long. The V gene lost 6 bases and the J gene lost 6 bases, with 14 bases spanning the gap. CDR1 is SEHNR, CDR2 FQNEAQ, per germline (reference sequence). CDR3 loop: CASRLQGLAEAFF. CDR3 DNA sequence: TGTGCCAGCAGGTTACAGGGTCTAGCTGAAGCTTTCTTT.

Ten or more counts support this clonotype. The chain employs TRBV20-1 and TRBJ1-1, with D perhaps matching TRBD1 (5 bases). The V gene lost 2 bases and the J gene lost 4 bases, with 14 bases spanning the gap. The CDR3 has 14 amino acids. Germline-derived CDR1 and CDR2 are DFQATT and SNEGSKA (reference sequence). The CDR3 region is CSARFRGSGTEAFF. The DNA of the CDR3 is TGCAGTGCTAGATTTCGGGGGTCCGGCACTGAAGCTTTCTTT.

This clonotype was recorded many times. This sequence joins TRBV5-1 and TRBJ2-1; D is tentatively TRBD1 or TRBD2 (5 bases each). Germline CDR1 reads SGHRS; CDR2 reads YFSETQ. This CDR3 contains 16 residues. Trimming took off 3 bases at V and 0 bases at J, with 13 bases between the two ends. The CDR3 loop is CASSWGPFRSYNEQFF. The CDR3 bases are TGCGCCAGCAGCTGGGGACCTTTTCGCTCCTACAATGAGCAGTTCTTC.

This clonotype has at least ten counts. The chain combines TRBV12-3 or TRBV12-4 with TRBJ1-5, with D hard to call. This CDR3 is 12 amino acids long. The V and J ends lost 4 bases and 7 bases respectively, with 8 bases between them. As DNA, the CDR3 is TGTGCCAGCAGTTCCAATATCCAGCCCCAGCATTTT. This sequence encodes CASSSNIQPQHF.

This clonotype showed up many times. V is TRBV7-2 and J is TRBJ2-5, with D maybe TRBD2 (7 bases). CDR3 length: 17 amino acids. CDR1 SGHTA and CDR2 FQGNSA come from the germline V gene. Trimming took off 4 bases at V and 0 bases at J, with 18 bases between the two ends. CDR3 nucleotide sequence: TGTGCCAGCAGCTCGTGGAAGGGGGGACTAAACCAAGAGACCCAGTACTTC. It translates to CASSSWKGGLNQETQYF.

This clonotype has at least ten counts. The rearrangement links TRBV20-1 to TRBJ1-6, with D possibly being TRBD1 (6 bases). The germline V and J ends were trimmed by 6 bases and 5 bases, with 8 bases remaining between them. Looked up from germline, CDR1 is DFQATT and CDR2 is SNEGSKA (reference sequence). The length of the CDR3 is 12 residues. Here the CDR3 reads CSARDNNSPLHF. The CDR3 coding sequence is TGCAGTGCCAGGGACAATAATTCACCCCTCCACTTT.

This clonotype came up many times. The genes are TRBV27 and TRBJ1-5; D perhaps matches TRBD1 (5 bases). Deletions cut 3 bases from V and 5 bases from J, with 11 bases between. In germline, CDR1 is MNHEY, CDR2 SMNVEV (reference sequence). This CDR3 has 14 residues. The CDR3 region has the DNA TGTGCCAGCAGTTTTAGCGGGGCCCATCAGCCCCAGCATTTT. The encoded protein is CASSFSGAHQPQHF.

This clonotype showed up many times. The chain uses TRBV10-3 and TRBJ2-1; D is unresolved. The CDR3 is made up of 14 amino acids. Germline loops: CDR1 ENHRY, CDR2 SYGVKD. V dropped 0 bases and J dropped 4 bases, with 7 bases sitting between them. The CDR3 bases are TGTGCCATCAGTGAGTCTAGTAGATACAATGAGCAGTTCTTC. Encoded protein: CAISESSRYNEQFF.